The sequence of this TCR beta chain was determined in a study of shared clonotypes between healthy human individuals. Study summary: The cohort had a couple of women and a few men, ages 18 to 49.

All participating donors were Caucasian adults from Nashville, Tennessee. About 91 million PBMCs served as the genomic DNA source for unsorted samples. Source study methods: ImmunoSEQ only sent back junction sequences with no quality scores, so filtering was done differently. Clones were sequenced by immunoSEQ multiplex PCR, and TCRdb holds only the in-frame ones, with some missing. D and trimming were read from the DNA, whereas the V and J calls and clone size are those reported in that table. This sample has about 490,000 clones, with about 80% found just once. With V trimmed by 5 bases and J by 6 bases, 11 bases remained unmatched. CDR3 length: 16 residues. Per germline, CDR1 SGHTA and CDR2 FQGNSA.

The chain carries TRBV7-2 and TRBJ2-7; 12 positions match TRBD1. The sequenced material came from PBMCs. The TCR sequence derives from a woman in her forties in good health. Some clones in this sample may be carry-over from other donors' samples. The CDR3 sequence is CASSTGPGQGAFEQYF. In DNA form, the CDR3 reads TGTGCCAGCAGCACAGGACCGGGACAGGGGGCTTTCGAGCAGTACTTC.